This TCR beta chain is drawn from a study of PD-1 blockade in classical Hodgkin lymphoma. Broader study findings: The authors have not defined what causes the repertoire differences, possibly disease activity or prior therapy. At baseline, newly diagnosed patients reportedly showed less TCR diversity than healthy donors.

Time point indicated: newly diagnosed, previously untreated cHL patient sample. After PBMCs were thawed, their CD8+ T cells were isolated by magnetic negative selection. Comparison came from newly diagnosed, untreated classical Hodgkin lymphoma PBMCs. Sequencing used immunoSEQ multiplex PCR; TCRdb keeps in-frame clones, though not all of them. Here the sample spans 23,000 or so clones, 85% to 90% being singletons. Details on this clone: Its antigen is unknown.

There are 15 residues in the CDR3. Per the germline V gene, CDR1 is LGHNA and CDR2 is YSLEER. The V and J ends lost 4 bases and 9 bases respectively, with 16 bases between them. This clonotype was sampled from a human donor with classical Hodgkin lymphoma. The chain combines TRBV4-3 with TRBJ1-6; D might be TRBD1 (5 bases). Sequencing input: CD8+ T cells from blood. CDR3 sequence (DNA): TGCGCCAGCAGCCCGATAAGCCGGGGGAGTTCACCCCTCCACTTT. Protein: CASSPISRGSSPLHF.